This TCR beta chain was identified in a study of circulating and synovial CD4+ cells in juvenile arthritis (dated by TCRdb to 2014 to 2015). Looking at the study overall: TCRbeta CDR3 repertoires of circulating HLA-DR+ CD4 T cells, bulk blood CD4 T cells and synovial CD4 T cells were compared within each patient. Repertoire sequencing was performed with the aim of confirming enrichment of synovial clonotypes in a circulating synovial-like CD4 T cell subset. General conclusions and limits of the study: The difference between circulating pathogenic-like lymphocytes and bulk blood T cells was not detected by traditional Vbeta family usage analysis. Circulating pathogenic-like lymphocytes clustered together with synovial T cells and shared a substantially larger fraction of CDR3 sequences with synovium than bulk blood did. Because CPL samples and bulk blood CD4 samples differed in T cell genome counts by at least an order of magnitude, sample-size effects were addressed. Because overlap with synovium was found to increase with sequencing depth, the full repertoire overlap was likely underestimated by the measured shared-clonotype fractions. Lower diversity was observed in synovial and circulating pathogenic-like lymphocyte repertoires than in bulk blood CD4 repertoires, and some CPL samples were found to be as oligoclonal as synovium.

A note on this clone: What antigen it recognizes has not been identified. Per-base quality was not reported, and no clone a single base away is much larger than it.

Library preparation employed the immunoSEQ multiplex PCR assay. An external provider performed TCRbeta CDR3 sequencing as a commercial service. In the original analysis: Productive nucleotide sequences and amino acid sequences obtained through in silico translation were used in the analyses. Diversity was quantified by Renyi entropy over a range of alpha values, with sample size equalised by taking the median of 200 repeated subsamples. For clustering, the distance between each pair of repertoires was computed as one minus the Chao-modified Jaccard index, which corrected for under-sampling. Frequency-weighted overlap with synovial clonotypes was calculated over 200 sample sizes with 200 draws without replacement at each size, and the overlap was reported at the size of the smaller sample. Held by TCRdb, this immuneACCESS table contains in-frame sequences only and omits some clones. Under half of the omission traces to an unresolved V gene where checked; the cause of the rest is unknown. That table supplies the V and J calls and clone size; D and trimming were determined from the DNA. The sample has more than 30,000 clones on record, about 93% of them singletons. The ten top clones hold approximately 2.8% of the sample.

From the cysteine through the phenylalanine, the CDR3 covers 15 amino acids. The CDR3 DNA has 45 bases and is translated from base 1. CDR1 is given as SGHTS and CDR2 as YDEGEE, both from the germline V gene. The germline ends are 11 bases apart after V is trimmed by 3 bases and J by 0 bases. Donors of the sequenced samples were patients with active juvenile idiopathic arthritis. Cells were sorted immediately after thawing, with dead cells excluded using Live/Dead Fixable Near-IR Stain. The sequencing sample was made of CD4+ T cells from blood. This sequence was found in a human donor with juvenile idiopathic arthritis. Recombination connected TRBV5-8 to TRBJ2-3; TRBD1 is possibly the D segment (6 matching bases). The DNA sequence is as follows: TGTGCCAGCAGCTCAGGGGTCCAGAGCACAGATACGCAGTATTTT. This sequence encodes CASSSGVQSTDTQYF.